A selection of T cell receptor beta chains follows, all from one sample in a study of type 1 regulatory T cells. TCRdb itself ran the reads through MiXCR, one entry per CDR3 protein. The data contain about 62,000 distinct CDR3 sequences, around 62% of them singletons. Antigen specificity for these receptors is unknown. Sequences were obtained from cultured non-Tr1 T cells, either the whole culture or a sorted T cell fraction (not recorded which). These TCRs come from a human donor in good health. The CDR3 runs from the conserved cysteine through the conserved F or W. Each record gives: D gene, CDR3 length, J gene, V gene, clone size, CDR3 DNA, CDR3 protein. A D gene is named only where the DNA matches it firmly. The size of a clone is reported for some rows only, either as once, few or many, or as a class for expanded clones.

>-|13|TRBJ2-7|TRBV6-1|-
TGTGCCAGCAGTGAGCAGTGGCTGGCTCGGCAGTACTTC
CASSEQWLARQYF
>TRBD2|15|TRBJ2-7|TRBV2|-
TGTGCCAGCAGTGACGGCGGGAGGCTCTCCTACGAGCAGTACTTC
CASSDGGRLSYEQYF
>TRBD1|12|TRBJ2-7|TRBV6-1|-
TGTGCCAGCAGCCGACAGGGGTACGAGCAGTACTTC
CASSRQGYEQYF
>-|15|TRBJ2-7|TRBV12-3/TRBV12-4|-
TGTGGCAGCAGTTTTGGGAACGACCTAAACAGAAGGCAGTACTTC
CGSSFGNDLNRRQYF
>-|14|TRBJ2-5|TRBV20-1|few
TGCAGTGCCCCCGTCGGGAGTCGTCGAGAGACCCAGTACTTC
CSAPVGSRRETQYF
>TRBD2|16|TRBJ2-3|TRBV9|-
TGTGCCAGCAGCGTAGCAGGTTGGGGAGGGCGAGATACGCAGTATTTT
CASSVAGWGGRDTQYF
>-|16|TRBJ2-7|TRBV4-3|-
TGCGCCAGCAGCCAAGAAGCAGGGGGGCTTACCTACGAGCAGTACTTC
CASSQEAGGLTYEQYF
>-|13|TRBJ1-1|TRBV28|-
TGTGCCAGCACGTCAGGACTGAACACTGAAGCTTTCTTT
CASTSGLNTEAFF
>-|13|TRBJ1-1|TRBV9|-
TGTGCCAGCAGCGACAGGCTGAACACTGAAGCTTTCTTT
CASSDRLNTEAFF
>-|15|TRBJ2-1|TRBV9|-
TGTGCCAGCAGCCCCCGAGTCAGCTCCTACAATGAGCAGTTCTTC
CASSPRVSSYNEQFF
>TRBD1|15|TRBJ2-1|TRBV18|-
TGTGCCAGCTCGGACGGGACAGGGAGGGCTGGTGAGCAGTTCTTC
CASSDGTGRAGEQFF
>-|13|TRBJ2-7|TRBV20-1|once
TGCAGTGCTAGTACGGGAGTGGGCTACGAGCAGTACTTC
CSASTGVGYEQYF
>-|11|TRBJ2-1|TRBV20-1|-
TGCAGTCCCATCGATGGGACTTTGGCGGTCTTC
CSPIDGTLAVF
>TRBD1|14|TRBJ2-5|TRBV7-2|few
TGTGCCAGCAGCCCGGACAGGGGATGGGAGACCCAGTACTTC
CASSPDRGWETQYF
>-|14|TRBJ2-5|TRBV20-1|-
TGCAGCCTCGAGGGGGGGGCGCGAATAGAGACCCAGTACTTC
CSLEGGARIETQYF
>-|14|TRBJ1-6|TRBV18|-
TGTGCCAGCTCAGCCGGGTCAGAAAGTTCACCCCTCCACTTT
CASSAGSESSPLHF
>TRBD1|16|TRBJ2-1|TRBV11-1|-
TGTGCCAGCAGCTTAGCGAGACAGGGGCTTCACAATGAGCAGTTCTTC
CASSLARQGLHNEQFF
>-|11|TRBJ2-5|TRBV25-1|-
TGTGCCAGCGGTAGGTCTGAGACCCAGTACTTC
CASGRSETQYF
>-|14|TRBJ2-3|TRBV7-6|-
TGTGCCAGCAGCTTAGTTCCGAGCACAGATACGCAGTATTTT
CASSLVPSTDTQYF
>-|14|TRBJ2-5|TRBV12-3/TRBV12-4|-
TGTGCCAGCACCCCTGGGACGGAGGGAGAGACCCAGTACTTC
CASTPGTEGETQYF
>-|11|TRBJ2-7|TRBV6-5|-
TGTGCCAGCAGCCGAAAAAACGAGCAGTACTTC
CASSRKNEQYF
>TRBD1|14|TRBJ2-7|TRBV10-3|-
TGTGCCATCAGTGAGGGACAGGGAACCTACGAGCAGTACTTC
CAISEGQGTYEQYF
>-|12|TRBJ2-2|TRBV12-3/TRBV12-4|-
TGTGCCAGCAGTCGCAGTGCCGGGGAGCTGTTTTTT
CASSRSAGELFF
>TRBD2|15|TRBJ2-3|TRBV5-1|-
TGCGCCAGCAGCTTGGGACTAGCGGCCGAGAAAACGCAGTATTTT
CASSLGLAAEKTQYF
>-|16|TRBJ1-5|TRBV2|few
TGTGCCAGCAGTGAACTAGGGGCGCCTGGCAATCAGCCCCAGCATTTT
CASSELGAPGNQPQHF
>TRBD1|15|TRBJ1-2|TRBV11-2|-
TGTGCCAGCAGCGCCTTGCGGACAGGGTCGGGTGGCTACACCTTC
CASSALRTGSGGYTF
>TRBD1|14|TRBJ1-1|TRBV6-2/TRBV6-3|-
TGTGCCAGCGGGACATTCAGGGGGTACACTGAAGCTTTCTTT
CASGTFRGYTEAFF
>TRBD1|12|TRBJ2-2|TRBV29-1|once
TGCAGCGTTGGACAGGGCGCCGGGGAGCTGTTTTTT
CSVGQGAGELFF
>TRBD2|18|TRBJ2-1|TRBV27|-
TGTGCCAGCAGTTTATTTGGGCAGGGAGGGGCCTCCTACAATGAGCAGTTCTTC
CASSLFGQGGASYNEQFF
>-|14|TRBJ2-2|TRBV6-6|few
TGTGCCAGCAGTGTACAGGAAAACACCGGGGAGCTGTTTTTT
CASSVQENTGELFF
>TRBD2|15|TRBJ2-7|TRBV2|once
TGTGCCAGCAGTGCCGTTTGGGCGGGAGGGGACGAGCAGTACTTC
CASSAVWAGGDEQYF
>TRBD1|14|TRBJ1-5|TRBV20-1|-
TGCAGTGCGCCGGGACAGGGGGTGGGTCAGCCCCAGCATTTT
CSAPGQGVGQPQHF
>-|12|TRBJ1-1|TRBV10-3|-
TGTGCCATCAGTGGAAGGGACACTGAAGCTTTCTTT
CAISGRDTEAFF
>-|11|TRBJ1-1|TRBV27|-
TGTGCCAGCAGTTCAAGGATTGAAGCTTTCTTT
CASSSRIEAFF
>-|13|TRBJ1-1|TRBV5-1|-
TGCGCCAGCAGCTTTATGGGTAGCACTGAAGCTTTCTTT
CASSFMGSTEAFF
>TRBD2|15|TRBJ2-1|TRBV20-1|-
TGCAGTGCTGGGATAGCGGGAGGGTCCTACAATGAGCAGTTCTTC
CSAGIAGGSYNEQFF
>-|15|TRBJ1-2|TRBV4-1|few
TGCGCCAGCAGCCAAGGCCCCGCAGCGCTCTATGGCTACACCTTC
CASSQGPAALYGYTF
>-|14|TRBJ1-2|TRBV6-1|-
TGTGCAGGCCGCCCGGCTGCATCCGGATATGGCTACACCTTC
CAGRPAASGYGYTF
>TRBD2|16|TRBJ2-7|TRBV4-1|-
TGCGCCAGCAGCCAAGGGGGCGGGAGAGCTAGGTACGAGCAGTACTTC
CASSQGGGRARYEQYF
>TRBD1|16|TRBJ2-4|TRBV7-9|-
TGTGCCAGCAGCTCCCGGACAGGGGGCGTCAGAAACATTCAGTACTTC
CASSSRTGGVRNIQYF
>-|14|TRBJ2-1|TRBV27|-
TGTGCCAGCAGTTCTCCCGTCTCCCACAATGAGCAGTTCTTC
CASSSPVSHNEQFF
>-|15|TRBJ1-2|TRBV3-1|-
TGTGCCAGCAGCCAAGACGGCCTGCTAAACTATGGCTACACCTTC
CASSQDGLLNYGYTF
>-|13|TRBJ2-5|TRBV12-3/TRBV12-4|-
TGTGCCAGCAGTGAAGGACAGCAAGAGACCCAGTACTTC
CASSEGQQETQYF
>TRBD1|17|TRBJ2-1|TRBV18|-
TGTGCCAGCTCACCACTTCTTACCGGGGGGACAGGGGTCGAGCAGTTCTTC
CASSPLLTGGTGVEQFF
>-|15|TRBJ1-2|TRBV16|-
TGTGCCAGCAGTCCTGCCCTGGGGTCCAACTATGGCTACACCTTC
CASSPALGSNYGYTF
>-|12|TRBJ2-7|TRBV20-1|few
TGCAGTGCTAATTCCCATATAGCGGAGCAGTACTTC
CSANSHIAEQYF
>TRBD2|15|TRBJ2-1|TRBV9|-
TGTGCCAGCAGCGAGGAGCTAGCGGGACCCAATGAGCAGTTCTTC
CASSEELAGPNEQFF
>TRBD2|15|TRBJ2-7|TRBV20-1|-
TGCAGTGCTAGAGCGCCGGGACTAGCGGCCTACGAGCAGTACTTC
CSARAPGLAAYEQYF
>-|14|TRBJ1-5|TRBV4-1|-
TGCGCCAGCAGCCAGGGCAGGGCGGGACAGCCCCAGCATTTT
CASSQGRAGQPQHF
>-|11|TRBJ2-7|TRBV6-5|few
TGTGCCAGCAGTTCGGGACGCGAGCAGTACTTC
CASSSGREQYF
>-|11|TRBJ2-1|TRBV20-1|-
TGCAGTGCCTGGGGGGGCGTAGAGCAGTTCTTC
CSAWGGVEQFF
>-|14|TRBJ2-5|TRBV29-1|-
TGCAGCGTTGAAGGCGGAGCGGTAGGAGAGACCCAGTACTTC
CSVEGGAVGETQYF
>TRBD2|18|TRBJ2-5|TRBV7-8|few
TGTGCCAGCAGCCCCCCCCGCGGGACTAGCGGAGTCCAAGAGACCCAGTACTTC
CASSPPRGTSGVQETQYF
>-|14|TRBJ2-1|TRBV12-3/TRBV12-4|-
TGTGCCAGCAGCACACGGACTGTTTACAATGAGCAGTTCTTC
CASSTRTVYNEQFF
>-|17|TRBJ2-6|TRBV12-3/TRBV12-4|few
TGTGCCAGCAGTTTCATCGTTATGGCTGCCGGGGCCAACGTCCTGACTTTC
CASSFIVMAAGANVLTF